These 12 T cell receptor beta chains were sequenced from one sample in a study of response to subunit inactivated influenza vaccine. TCRdb re-called the RT-PCR reads with MiXCR, one entry per CDR3 protein. The table lists under 550,000 distinct CDR3 sequences, about 7.6% of them singletons. The input for sequencing was PBMCs from blood, taken about 24 months after vaccination. These receptors were obtained from a man between 50 and 69 years old who received an inactivated influenza vaccine.

V is TRBV10-3 and J is TRBJ2-7; TRBD2 matches at 9 bases. The V gene end was trimmed by 3 bases and the J gene end by 7 bases; junction bases not matched to a gene: 7. CDR3 length: 14 amino acids. CDR1 is ENHRY and CDR2 is SYGVKD in the germline V gene. CDR3 DNA: TGTGCCATCAGTGACGCTAGCGGGACAGAAGAGCAGTACTTC. Residues: CAISDASGTEEQYF.

The chain is built from TRBV29-1 and TRBJ1-2; no reliable D call. The CDR3 length is 12 residues. Germline assignment: CDR1 SQVTM and CDR2 ANQGSEA. The V and J ends lost 4 bases and 3 bases respectively, with 9 bases between them. Here the CDR3 reads CSVGIGDYGYTF. The CDR3 coding sequence is TGCAGCGTTGGCATCGGGGACTATGGCTACACCTTC.

The V call is TRBV19, the J call TRBJ2-3; D unresolved. Deletions cut 3 bases from V and 1 base from J, with 14 bases between. CDR1 LNHDA and CDR2 SQIVND come from the germline V gene (reference sequence). The CDR3 sequence is 16 residues long. CDR3 sequence (DNA): TGTGCCAGTAGTATGTCGTCCAGGACGGGCACAGATACGCAGTATTTT. Its translation is CASSMSSRTGTDTQYF.

V usage is TRBV11-1 and J usage is TRBJ1-1; D ambiguous. The germline V gene has CDR1 SGHAT and CDR2 FQDESV (reference sequence). This CDR3 comprises 13 residues. V lost 4 bases and J 1 base, leaving 7 bases between the germline ends. The CDR3 region has the DNA TGTGCCAGCAGCTACCAGCCGAACACTGAAGCTTTCTTT. It yields the protein CASSYQPNTEAFF.

This clonotype occurred many times. The chain combines TRBV5-1 with TRBJ2-3, with 8 bases fitting TRBD1. Germline values: CDR1 SGHRS, CDR2 YFSETQ. After removal of 2 bases from V and 5 bases from J, the junction contained 4 bases not matched to a gene. The length of the CDR3 is 14 residues. The CDR3 region has the DNA TGCGCCAGCAGCTTTGTAGGGACAGGAGATACGCAGTATTTT. Translated: CASSFVGTGDTQYF. Variable domain in full (rest from reference TRBV5-1 and TRBJ2-3): KAGVTQTPRYLIKTRGQQVTLSCSPISGHRSVSWYQQTPGQGLQFLFEYFSETQRNKGNFPGRFSGRQFSNSRSEMNVSTLELGDSALYLCASSFVGTGDTQYFGPGTRLTVL.

Comment on this clonotype: At one end the junction does not follow the germline gene, possibly because of a read error. V gene TRBV24-1 combines with J gene TRBJ2-3; 7 bases fit TRBD2. The CDR3 has 16 residues. Per germline, CDR1 KGHDR and CDR2 SFDVKD. The CDR3 protein is CATSYGAGEVTDTRYF. In nucleotides, the CDR3 is TGTGCCACCAGTTACGGGGCGGGAGAGGTCACAGATACGCGGTATTTT.

The chain employs TRBV11-1 and TRBJ2-3; 9 bases align to TRBD2. Germline assignment: CDR1 SGHAT and CDR2 FQDESV (reference sequence). Germline trimming cut 1 base from V and 2 bases from J; bases unmatched to any gene: 10. CDR3 length equals 18 residues. CDR3: CASSLDRAGGPPTDTQYF. The CDR3 bases are TGTGCCAGCAGCTTAGACCGGGCGGGAGGGCCTCCCACAGATACGCAGTATTTT.

This clonotype came up a few times. The chain combines TRBV5-1 with TRBJ2-2; 10 bases map to TRBD2. V shed 4 bases and J 2 bases; nucleotides not matched to a gene: 5. Germline V gene lookup returns CDR1 SGHRS and CDR2 YFSETQ. The CDR3 covers 16 residues. Here the CDR3 DNA reads TGCGCCAGCAGCGCCGCTAGCGGGGGAAACACCGGGGAGCTGTTTTTT. This codes for CASSAASGGNTGELFF.

The V and J genes are TRBV28 and TRBJ1-4, with 8 bases fitting TRBD1. V lost 3 bases, J lost 5 bases, and 5 bases stayed unmatched. Looked up from germline, CDR1 is MDHEN and CDR2 is SYDVKM. This CDR3 contains 15 residues. CDR3 amino acids: CASSLTGVGNEKLFF. Here the CDR3 DNA reads TGTGCCAGCAGTTTGACAGGGGTAGGGAATGAAAAACTGTTTTTT.

The chain couples TRBV27 to TRBJ2-1; D remains ambiguous. V was clipped by 3 bases and J by 8 bases, with 14 bases between them. The CDR3 sequence is 14 residues long. CDR1 is MNHEY, CDR2 SMNVEV, per germline (reference sequence). The DNA of the CDR3 is TGTGCCAGCAGTTTGCCAGGCTTCAGGTATGAGCAGTTCTTC. This gives the protein CASSLPGFRYEQFF.

In its sample, this clonotype was seen a few times. The chain combines TRBV3-1 with TRBJ2-2; TRBD2 matches 11 bases. This CDR3 region has 19 residues. The germline V gene has CDR1 LGHDT and CDR2 YNNKEL (reference sequence). The trim removed 4 bases at V and 4 bases at J, leaving 14 bases unmatched. CDR3 loop: CASSPRRFSGGAVTGELFF. The CDR3, as DNA: TGTGCCAGCAGCCCCCGGCGGTTTAGCGGGGGGGCCGTCACCGGGGAGCTGTTTTTT.

The chain recombines TRBV7-2 with TRBJ1-2; TRBD1 matches at 9 bases. The CDR3 spans 15 residues. The germline gives CDR1 SGHTA, CDR2 FQGNSA. Trimming cost V 4 bases and J 2 bases; bases outside gene matches: 5. For the CDR3, the DNA is TGTGCCAGCAGCTCTAGGGACAGGGCCAACTATGGCTACACCTTC. This gives the protein CASSSRDRANYGYTF.